The entry below describes one T cell receptor beta chain. Its specific antigen is unknown. No base quality information exists; no much larger clone differs at one position. Counted from cysteine to phenylalanine, this CDR3 has 14 amino acids. Just CDR3 DNA is preserved here, 42 bases in frame from base 1. The germline V gene (reference sequence) supplies CDR1 LNHDA and CDR2 SQIVND. V loses 3 bases of germline sequence and J loses 3 bases, and the interval between the two ends is 11 bases. This record belongs to a study of cytomegalovirus exposure and HLA in healthy donors (dated by TCRdb to 2017 to 2019). Some background on the complete study: An earlier analysis of approximately 600 of the donors reported approximately 300 Gb of sequence data and 100 million to 140 million unique TCR beta sequences from about 200 million T cells. A later analysis re-analyzed previously published TCR beta repertoires from about 730 donors and added high-resolution HLA genotyping to study TCR occurrence patterns. Across around 400 genotyped donors of the cohort, an average of about 240,000 unique TCR beta nucleotide sequences per donor were sequenced, and approximately 17% of those sequences were non-productive. In an earlier analysis of roughly 600 of the donors, high-throughput TCR beta sequencing was used to judge whether each TCR beta V gene segment behaved as functional or pseudogenic. In addition to the first cohort of roughly 670 subjects, a separate validation cohort of under 150 different subjects was used. The number of donors typed differed by locus, with about 629-640 for A, B, C, DRB1 and DQB1, roughly 520 for DQA1, approximately 580 for DPA1, and 472 for DPB1. Several DR-DQ haplotypes were handled as single units for association and clustering because linkage in the cohort was strong. To predict cytomegalovirus infection status, the study combined high-throughput TCR immunosequencing, statistical association of individual TCRs with disease status, and machine learning. All discovery cohort repertoires had been generated on a single sequencing platform. The study aimed to test whether cataloging public T cell receptors could reveal signatures of past pathogen exposure. Donor age, sex, ethnicity and CMV serostatus were collected together with the repertoire data. In a later genetic analysis, genome-wide SNP genotypes for about three fifths of the roughly 670 donors were used, and that subset was treated as a discovery cohort. HLA typing included class I and class II loci at four-digit resolution. Roughly 300 gigabases of sequencing data and 70 million to 100 million unique TCR sequences were included in an early release covering roughly 600 HLA-typed donors. The genetic ancestry cluster associated with self-reported Caucasian donors included roughly four fifths of the 398 genotyped donors. The later analysis used no new phenotypic data to find candidate immune exposures, relying instead on TCR beta sequences and their occurrence across donors. The T cell repertoires of several hundred subjects were profiled by immunosequencing and related to cytomegalovirus serostatus.

In total, roughly 670 healthy bone marrow donors made up the cohort. At the time of sampling, every cohort member was nominally healthy, though immune exposures that went unrecorded were likely present. The donor tested CMV seropositive and was one of the 289 seropositive cohort members. A peripheral blood sample was provided by each donor, and peripheral blood mononuclear cells were used for TCR beta sequencing. The Qiagen DNeasy Blood Extraction Kit was used to extract genomic DNA from the blood cell samples. Beyond this particular receptor, the publication reports: A further reported finding was that TCR beta sequences accurately predicted the HLA-A and HLA-B alleles for most subjects in the first cohort. In a later analysis, TCR association rates were found to vary across HLA loci, with the most associated TCRs seen for DRB1 alleles and the fewest for HLA-C alleles. In the study, 164 TCR beta chains were listed as associated with cytomegalovirus. In vitro tests confirmed that a few of the cytomegalovirus-associated TCR beta chains recognize cytomegalovirus antigens. Compared with the approximately 670-donor mean, donors in an Asian-associated ancestry cluster had fewer N-insertions in productive TCRs, according to a later genetic analysis. A later analysis found that most CMV-associated TCR beta chains appeared HLA-restricted, with HLA associations seemingly driven largely by CMV exposure. An association between a missense DCLRE1C variant and V-gene and J-gene trimming of TCR beta chains was found in a later genetic analysis and replicated in an independent cohort. A later analysis found that HLA-associated TCR beta chains were more clonally expanded and had lower generation probabilities than equally common non-associated chains. In this cohort, only TCR beta chains were sequenced, and detectable features were limited by the absence of alpha or paired-chain data. The authors suggested that the approach could potentially be extended to other disease states and immunological phenotypes. In an earlier analysis of fewer than 700 of the donors, most TCR beta V segments appeared in productive rearrangements about 87% or about 30% of the time, broadly matching IMGT annotations. Assigning TCR associations to individual alleles was difficult when HLA alleles, especially DR and DQ, strongly co-occurred. Because counts were too low, seventeen rarely observed V segments, including chromosome 9 orphons, were left out of the earlier analysis of a few hundred of the donors. Because some donors lacked HLA typing at each locus, the association tests relied only on the typed subset. Most TCR sequences were observed very rarely across donors, whereas some public TCRs were present in many individuals. In a later analysis, several top co-occurrence clusters were reported to appear linked to parvovirus B19, influenza, CMV and Epstein-Barr virus. Some IMGT-functional V segments, including TRBV6-2 and TRBV6-3, could not be told apart with the 87-base-pair reads, so those segments were excluded. Presence/absence analyses assumed roughly uniform sequencing depth across donors, an assumption that may not hold. The classifier was reported to diagnose cytomegalovirus status with high specificity and sensitivity in both the original cohort and the validation cohort. Correlated functional status among segregating V segments might be attributable to linkage disequilibrium, but an unknown experimental factor could not be ruled out. The only immune exposure information available for the cohort was CMV serostatus. A later analysis associated around 16,000 TCR beta sequences with specific HLA alleles at a false discovery rate of 0.05. A group of highly shared sequence variants was considered likely to be a technical artifact of the sequencing pipeline.

Library preparation was by the immunoSEQ multiplex PCR assay. A mixture of 60 forward primers for TCR Vbeta segments and 13 reverse primers for TCR Jbeta segments was used in the multiplex PCR. The CDR3 region of rearranged TCR beta genes was amplified from genomic DNA with a multiplex PCR assay. On the Illumina HiSeq System, the amplified TCR beta libraries were sequenced as 87-base-pair reads. The authors' analysis ran thus. A later analysis counted 65 million to 90 million unique TCR beta chains across the 666 repertoires, and 9.5 million to 11 million of these chains were shared by at least two donors. Raw reads were error-corrected and collapsed into unique sequences by a nearest-neighbor algorithm in which closely related sequences were merged to remove PCR and sequencing errors. CDR3 sequences were aligned to IMGT reference sequences to assign V, D and J gene segments. For a sequence to be retained, at least a six-nucleotide match to both a V gene segment and a J gene segment was required. A rearrangement was called productive if the CDR3 had no stop codons and remained in frame with V and J, and every other rearrangement was called non-productive. CDR3 was defined by IMGT convention, running from the second conserved V-encoded cysteine to the conserved J-encoded phenylalanine. In an earlier analysis of more than 550 of the donors, sequences lacking an unambiguous match to a single V gene segment were excluded. An earlier analysis of a few hundred of the donors classified V segments as functional when productive rearrangements were above 56.7% and as segregating when the standard deviation between donors was above 5%. To diagnose cytomegalovirus status from the catalog of TCR beta chain sequences, a statistical classification framework was built. A later analysis assigned V and J genes by comparing TCR nucleotide sequences with IMGT/GENE-DB human TR gene sequences. In a later analysis, CDR3 sequences and most-parsimonious VDJ recombination scenarios were assigned using the TCRdist pipeline. In a later analysis, every TCR beta chain was defined by the combination of its CDR3 amino acid sequence and its V-gene family, and reads without a unique V-gene family were dropped. In a later analysis, 450 to 600 highly shared, low-generation-probability nucleotide sequences were removed to address suspected cross-contamination and a sequencing artifact. A later analysis calculated a clonal expansion index for each public chain from normalized within-repertoire ranks of inferred template counts. Generation probabilities in a later analysis came from a VDJ recombination model fitted to out-of-frame rearrangements, and those results were checked against IGoR. In a later analysis, hypergeometric tests were used to score TCR-TCR, TCR-HLA and TCR-CMV co-occurrence, with a repertoire-size bias correction applied to TCR pairs. A later analysis estimated false discovery rates by permuting HLA or CMV assignments 20 times. A later analysis grouped co-occurring TCRs with DBSCAN, adding TCRdist sequence similarity when clustering within HLA-allele-positive subsets. Repertoires with fewer than 30,000 or more than 120,000 public chains were left out of co-occurrence clustering, as were a handful of repertoires with anomalous nucleotide sharing. The source is immuneACCESS, and TCRdb retained only in-frame sequences with V and J called. Part of the clones is not carried over; for the studies checked, unresolved V genes explain less than half of this, and the remainder is unexplained. The D gene and trimming were derived from the DNA, and the V and J assignments and clone size from that table. This sample lists roughly 89,000 clones; around 74% were detected once. The leading ten clones occupy around a tenth of the sample.

The sequence joins TRBV19 to TRBJ1-1; tentative D gene TRBD1, with 5 bases matching. The sequenced sample was PBMCs. This clonotype originated in a man in his thirties or forties in good health and CMV-seropositive. The DNA is TGTGCCAGTAGTATTGGAGGAGGGGACACTGAAGCTTTCTTT. Its coded protein is CASSIGGGDTEAFF.